The 32 T cell receptor beta chains listed next were all sequenced from one sample in a study of CDR3 diversity in severe acne. Via MiXCR, TCRdb re-called the PCR reads, giving one row per CDR3 protein. In the table there are roughly 100,000 distinct CDR3 sequences, roughly 51% of which are singletons. The sequenced material came from blood. All receptors derive from a male donor with acne.

This clonotype was recorded only once. One junction end disagrees with the germline gene, perhaps due to a read error. The chain links TRBV11-1 to TRBJ1-4; D is uncertain. Germline V gene sequence: CDR1 SGHAT, CDR2 FQDESV (reference sequence). CDR3 length equals 10 residues. This CDR3 reads CASSAAELVF. The CDR3 DNA reads as TGTGCCAGCAGTGCGGCAGAACTGGTTTTT.

The rearrangement links TRBV6-1 to TRBJ1-5, with 7 bases that match TRBD1. V lost 7 bases, J lost 3 bases, and 6 bases stayed unmatched. CDR3 length equals 14 residues. Germline CDR1 is MNHNS and CDR2 is SASEGT. CDR3 in amino acids: CASTLQGTNQPQHF. CDR3 nucleotides: TGTGCCAGCACCCTACAGGGGACCAATCAGCCCCAGCATTTT.

The V and J genes are TRBV11-1 and TRBJ2-5, with D unclear. In germline, CDR1 is SGHAT, CDR2 FQDESV (reference sequence). The CDR3 has 14 residues. V dropped 3 bases and J dropped 2 bases, with 10 bases sitting between them. The CDR3 protein is CASSFGVGQETQYF. Here the CDR3 DNA reads TGTGCCAGCAGCTTTGGAGTAGGTCAAGAGACCCAGTACTTC. The variable domain in full, with the rest retrieved from reference TRBV11-1 and TRBJ2-5, is EAEVAQSPRYKITEKSQAVAFWCDPISGHATLYWYRQILGQGPELLVQFQDESVVDDSQLPKDRFSAERLKGVDSTLKIQPAELGDSAMYLCASSFGVGQETQYFGPGTRLLVL.

The gene calls are TRBV9 and TRBJ1-1, with D uncertain. Between the trimmed V and J ends, which lost 0 bases and 2 bases, there was a span of 8 bases. The CDR3 totals 14 residues. CDR1 and CDR2 from the germline V gene are SGDLS and YYNGEE. CDR3 sequence: CASSVEETNTEAFF. CDR3 nucleotides: TGTGCCAGCAGCGTAGAAGAGACAAACACTGAAGCTTTCTTT.

This rearrangement joins TRBV7-9 to TRBJ2-5; 7 bases align to TRBD2. Germline assignment: CDR1 SEHNR and CDR2 FQNEAQ (reference sequence). The CDR3 is 14 residues long. V was pared by 7 bases and J by 1 base, with 6 bases of the junction left unmatched. The CDR3, as DNA: TGTGCCAGCATCTCTCGCGGGGGCCAAGAGACCCAGTACTTC. Amino acid sequence: CASISRGGQETQYF.

Concerning this clonotype: A clone one base away is much larger, so this may be a read error. The gene calls are TRBV29-1 and TRBJ1-1; possibly TRBD1 for D (6 bases). The CDR3 consists of 14 residues. The V gene's germline CDR1 is SQVTM and CDR2 ANQGSEA. CDR3 region: CSVEGTSMNTETFF. The CDR3 nucleotides read TGCAGCGTCGAGGGGACAAGTATGAACACTGAAACTTTCTTT.

This chain links TRBV7-3 with TRBJ2-3; weak D call: TRBD2 (6 bases). The germline V and J ends were trimmed by 6 bases and 0 bases, with 13 bases remaining between them. The CDR3 covers 15 residues. The germline V gene encodes CDR1 SGHTA and CDR2 FQGTGA. Here the CDR3 reads CASSPGRASTDTQYF. The CDR3 DNA sequence: TGTGCCAGCAGTCCCGGGAGAGCTAGCACAGATACGCAGTATTTT.

This clonotype has just one count. Possible read error: a much larger clone is one base away. The chain has TRBV19 and TRBJ2-7; D ambiguous. Germline V gene lookup returns CDR1 LNHDA and CDR2 SQIVND (reference sequence). The CDR3 has 14 amino acids. V gave up 3 bases and J gave up 6 bases, with 15 bases separating them. The CDR3 here is CASSMDRWASEQYF. The CDR3, as DNA: TGTGCCAGTAGTATGGATCGGTGGGCCTCCGAGCAGTACTTC.

This clonotype appeared a few times. The rearrangement uses TRBV25-1 and TRBJ2-7; TRBD2 matches 9 bases. The CDR3 is 16 amino acids. J gave up 5 bases and V 1 base, and 9 bases lay outside the gene matches. Looked up from germline, CDR1 is MGHDK and CDR2 is SYGVNS. The CDR3 here is CASSEFGASGNNEQYF. The CDR3 region has the DNA TGTGCCAGCAGTGAATTTGGCGCTAGCGGGAACAACGAGCAGTACTTC.

At least ten counts were recorded for this clonotype. The chain joins TRBV7-3 to TRBJ2-2; D may be TRBD2 (6 bases). This CDR3 has 15 amino acids. Germline loops: CDR1 SGHTA, CDR2 FQGTGA. V gave up 0 bases and J gave up 1 base, with 6 bases separating them. This CDR3 is CASSLTGGNTGELFF. DNA of the CDR3: TGTGCCAGCAGCTTAACGGGAGGGAACACCGGGGAGCTGTTTTTT.

V and J are TRBV20-1 and TRBJ2-7; 12 positions agree with TRBD2. The V gene end was trimmed by 7 bases and the J gene end by 3 bases; junction bases not matched to a gene: 13. In germline, CDR1 is DFQATT, CDR2 SNEGSKA (reference sequence). CDR3 length equals 16 residues. CDR3: CSGARASGRAGYEQYF. The CDR3 coding sequence is TGCAGTGGGGCTAGGGCTAGCGGGAGGGCCGGCTACGAGCAGTACTTC.

The chain employs TRBV6-1 and TRBJ1-1; D gene unclear. The germline CDR1 and CDR2 sequences are MNHNS and SASEGT. V lost 5 bases and J lost 3, with 10 bases in between. This CDR3 contains 13 residues. The chain's CDR3 is CASSHNRDTEAFF. The CDR3 DNA is TGTGCCAGCAGTCACAATCGCGACACTGAAGCTTTCTTT.

The chain joins TRBV7-2 to TRBJ2-1, with 9 bases fitting TRBD1. This CDR3 region has 18 residues. Trimming removed 1 base from V and 4 bases from J; junction bases left unmatched: 11. Germline CDR1 and CDR2: SGHTA and FQGNSA. The CDR3 reads CASSLGWGRDRAYNEQFF. CDR3 sequence (DNA): TGTGCCAGCAGCTTAGGTTGGGGAAGGGACAGGGCTTACAATGAGCAGTTCTTC.

Points on this clonotype: A read error may be the cause here, since a much bigger clone is one base away. The chain is built from TRBV7-8 and TRBJ2-1; D possibly matches TRBD1 or TRBD2 (5 bases each). CDR1 SGHVS and CDR2 FQNEAQ come from the germline V gene. Deletions cut 2 bases from V and 6 bases from J, with 23 bases between. CDR3 length: 18 residues. CDR3 coding DNA: TGTGCCAGCAGCTTAATCCGGGACCTCCAAGAATACCTCAATGAGCAGTTCTTC. Its translation: CASSLIRDLQEYLNEQFF.

This clonotype has a single count. The chain recombines TRBV7-2 with TRBJ2-7, with TRBD2 matching over 12 bases. This CDR3 comprises 16 residues. Germline V gives CDR1 SGHTA, CDR2 FQGNSA. With V trimmed by 1 base and J by 2 bases, 3 bases remained unmatched. The CDR3 coding sequence is TGTGCCAGCAGCTTAGAGCTAGCGGGAGGGCCCTACGAGCAGTACTTC. It encodes CASSLELAGGPYEQYF.

The chain links TRBV6-5 to TRBJ1-4; D possibly corresponds to TRBD1 (6 bases). The germline V gene encodes CDR1 MNHEY and CDR2 SVGAGI. The CDR3 sequence is 15 residues long. The V end lost 5 bases, the J end lost 7 bases, and 17 bases lay between the germline ends. The CDR3 DNA is TGTGCCAGCAGTAAGGGACACCTGGGGGGTGAAAAACTGTTTTTT. Translating it yields CASSKGHLGGEKLFF.

This chain links TRBV18 with TRBJ2-5; perhaps TRBD1 as D (5 bases). Germline lookup yields CDR1 KGHSH and CDR2 LQKENI. V was clipped by 3 bases and J by 4 bases, with 15 bases between them. This CDR3 contains 15 residues. DNA for the CDR3: TGTGCCAGCTCACCCTCAGGATTCCAGGGAGAGACCCAGTACTTC. It yields the protein CASSPSGFQGETQYF.

The chain uses TRBV7-2 and TRBJ2-2; D gene unclear. The CDR3 sequence is 13 residues long. In germline, CDR1 is SGHTA, CDR2 FQGNSA. V dropped 1 base and J dropped 7 bases, with 7 bases sitting between them. The CDR3 DNA follows: TGTGCCAGCAGCTTAGTTCTAAGCGGGGAGCTGTTTTTT. Translated, it gives CASSLVLSGELFF.

This clonotype appeared a few times. V usage is TRBV6-5 and J usage is TRBJ2-5; D possibly corresponds to TRBD2 (7 bases). Germline CDR1 reads MNHEY; CDR2 reads SVGAGI. The CDR3 consists of 16 residues. Trimming removed 0 bases at V and 1 base at J, with 12 bases between. In nucleotides, the CDR3 is TGTGCCAGCAGTTACTCCTCGGGGGGCTTCCAAGAGACCCAGTACTTC. It specifies CASSYSSGGFQETQYF.

In the case of this clonotype: This may be a read error: a much more frequent sequence differs by one nucleotide. The V and J genes are TRBV7-3 and TRBJ2-2; 7 bases fit TRBD2. Germline V gene lookup returns CDR1 SGHTA and CDR2 FQGTGA. After removal of 3 bases from V and 4 bases from J, the junction contained 14 bases not matched to a gene. This CDR3 has 18 residues. CDR3 sequence (DNA): TGTGCCAGCAGCTTGACGTCAGTCGGTGGGACTACCACCGGGGAGCTGTTTTTT. The encoded protein is CASSLTSVGGTTTGELFF.

Only one count was recorded for this clonotype. The chain uses TRBV20-1 and TRBJ2-7, with 12 bases that match TRBD1. The J segment lost 2 bases and the V segment lost 6 bases, leaving 11 bases of the junction unmatched. The CDR3 extends over 16 amino acids. From germline, CDR1 is DFQATT and CDR2 SNEGSKA (reference sequence). DNA of the CDR3: TGCAGTGCCGAACTATCGGGACAGGGGGCCCCCTACGAGCAGTACTTC. The encoded protein is CSAELSGQGAPYEQYF.

The chain combines TRBV25-1 with TRBJ1-1; 7 nucleotides agree with TRBD1. Germline lookup yields CDR1 MGHDK and CDR2 SYGVNS. Germline trimming cut 4 bases from V and 2 bases from J; bases unmatched to any gene: 7. This CDR3 is 15 amino acids long. CDR3 region: CASSGAGTDNTEAFF. CDR3 nucleotides: TGTGCCAGCAGTGGGGCGGGGACAGATAACACTGAAGCTTTCTTT.

Remarks on this clonotype: A read error may be the cause here, since a much bigger clone is one base away. In this CDR3 the conserved last residue, phenylalanine or tryptophan, is missing, so a read error is likely. This chain uses TRBV7-9 with TRBJ1-3; possibly TRBD1 for D (5 bases). V was trimmed by 1 base and J by 0 bases, leaving 13 bases between them. Germline lookup yields CDR1 SEHNR and CDR2 FQNEAQ (reference sequence). This CDR3 contains 17 residues. CDR3 amino acids: CASSLEGTERSGNTIYL. The CDR3 bases are TGTGCCAGCAGCTTAGAGGGGACGGAACGCTCTGGAAACACCATATATCTT.

This clonotype was counted many times. A read error may produce the germline difference seen at one junction end. The chain links TRBV2 to TRBJ2-1, with D perhaps matching TRBD2 (6 bases). The CDR3 runs 15 residues. Germline CDR1 is SNHLY and CDR2 is FYNNEI. The CDR3 protein is CASSESTSRRDERFF. CDR3 sequence (DNA): TGTGCCAGCAGTGAGTCGACTAGTAGGCGCGATGAGCGGTTCTTC.

The genes are TRBV19 and TRBJ2-7, with 8 bases matching TRBD2. The CDR3 runs 14 residues. The V and J ends lost 8 bases and 3 bases, in that order; junction bases with no gene match: 9. From germline, CDR1 is LNHDA and CDR2 SQIVND (reference sequence). Here the CDR3 reads CASSPGLASYEQYF. CDR3 DNA sequence: TGTGCCAGTTCCCCCGGACTAGCTAGCTACGAGCAGTACTTC. Together with reference TRBV19 and TRBJ2-7, the CDR3 gives the full variable domain: DGGITQSPKYLFRKEGQNVTLSCEQNLNHDAMYWYRQDPGQGLRLIYYSQIVNDFQKGDIAEGYSVSREKKESFPLTVTSAQKNPTAFYLCASSPGLASYEQYFGPGTRLTVT.

This clonotype was counted between two and nine times. The J gene is TRBJ1-5, the V gene TRBV9; TRBD1 agrees at 9 bases. The CDR3 length is 15 residues. Germline V CDR1 and CDR2: SGDLS, YYNGEE. V trimming: 3 bases; J trimming: 3 bases; junction bases outside the gene matches: 4. CDR3 residues: CASSEGQGNNQPQHF. The CDR3 nucleotides are TGTGCCAGCAGCGAAGGACAGGGGAACAATCAGCCCCAGCATTTT.

This clonotype was seen many times. This chain connects TRBV5-8 to TRBJ2-7, with D perhaps TRBD2 (5 bases). The CDR3 spans 13 residues. CDR1 and CDR2 (germline): SGHTS, YDEGEE. This chain's CDR3 is CAVTVAGLREQYF. The CDR3 region has the DNA TGTGCTGTAACAGTGGCGGGTTTACGGGAGCAGTACTTC.

This clonotype was seen at least ten times. The chain is built from TRBV9 and TRBJ1-6; D might be TRBD1 (5 bases). V dropped 5 bases and J dropped 11 bases, with 20 bases sitting between them. Per germline, CDR1 SGDLS and CDR2 YYNGEE. This CDR3 region has 15 residues. Here the CDR3 DNA reads TGTGCCAGCAGGGCCCGGGACGGCCATGGCGCACCCCTCCACTTT. Its translation: CASRARDGHGAPLHF.

This chain connects TRBV5-1 to TRBJ1-2; maybe TRBD1 (6 bases). Germline-derived CDR1 and CDR2 are SGHRS and YFSETQ. The V end was cut by 4 bases, the J end by 4 bases, with 17 bases between. CDR3 length: 15 residues. CDR3 sequence: CASSGVQGGAYGYTF. DNA for the CDR3: TGCGCCAGCAGCGGCGTACAGGGTGGTGCCTATGGCTACACCTTC.

This clonotype was detected a few times. One junction end does not reproduce the germline sequence, and a read error may be involved. The chain is built from TRBV3-1 and TRBJ2-2; D is unresolved. The germline CDR1 and CDR2 sequences are LGHDT and YNNKEL (reference sequence). The length of the CDR3 is 15 residues. CDR3 loop: CACSQTGPTTGELFF. The CDR3 coding sequence is TGTGCCTGCAGCCAAACCGGGCCGACCACGGGGGAGCTGTTTTTT.

This clonotype was detected ten times or more. V usage is TRBV15 and J usage is TRBJ2-1; 11 bases agree with TRBD2. Looked up from germline, CDR1 is LNHNV and CDR2 is YYDKDF (reference sequence). V trimming: 0 bases; J trimming: 2 bases; junction bases outside the gene matches: 9. This CDR3 has 19 residues. The CDR3 sequence is CATSRDLRTSGRPYNEQFF. For the CDR3, the DNA is TGTGCCACCAGCAGAGATCTAAGGACTAGCGGGCGCCCCTACAATGAGCAGTTCTTC.

The V and J genes are TRBV24-1 and TRBJ1-2; D is uncertain. Germline values: CDR1 KGHDR, CDR2 SFDVKD. This CDR3 contains 15 residues. The V gene lost 0 bases and the J gene lost 0 bases, with 7 bases spanning the gap. CDR3 DNA: TGTGCCACCAGTGATTTGCGTCGTACTAACTATGGCTACACCTTC. Its protein product is CATSDLRRTNYGYTF.